The entry that follows covers one T cell receptor (beta chain) sequence. Its antigen is undetermined. The sample comes from a study of CD8+ T cells in alopecia areata. General study results and limits: Normal skin's resident alphabeta T cells are also sequenced in scalp samples. Significant decreases in scalp clonality and expanded CD8+ clones followed tofacitinib treatment.

As to treatment: oral pan-JAK inhibitor, 5-10 mg twice daily. Alopecia areata patients gave lesional scalp punch biopsies and peripheral blood samples. Germline values: CDR1 LNHNV, CDR2 YYDKDF (reference sequence). The V end lost 4 bases, the J end lost 1 base, and 8 bases lay between the germline ends. The CDR3 has 13 residues. After isolation, RNA underwent reverse transcription to generate cDNA as the sequencing template. Clones were sequenced by immunoSEQ multiplex PCR, and TCRdb holds only the in-frame ones, with some missing. Among under 200,000 clones listed, 60% were seen once. The sequencing used CD4+ T cells sorted from blood, collected at week 24, from a patient treated with tofacitinib. The chain employs TRBV15 and TRBJ2-7; D is undetermined. This clonotype originated in a human donor with alopecia areata. CDR3 loop: CATSTDLSYEQYF. The DNA of the CDR3 is TGTGCCACCAGCACCGACTTATCCTACGAGCAGTACTTC.